This entry concerns a single T cell receptor beta chain. Its target antigen remains unknown. Nothing much larger sits one base from this clone, and base qualities are not available. One collaborating source in Seattle enrolled patients while the patients were actively infected and followed the patients over time throughout the course of disease. Whole blood was collected in K2EDTA tubes by collaborating institutions according to the institutions' own protocols. For TCRbeta analysis, collaborators shipped samples in one of three forms: frozen whole blood, isolated PBMCs, or DNA extracted from either of those sample types. TCRbeta CDR3 regions were amplified from genomic DNA using the immunoSEQ Assay, a bias-controlled multiplex PCR. The paper's processing steps were these. The number of nucleated cells in each sample was estimated from the amplification of reference gene primers within the assay. To quantify the absolute abundance of each unique TCRbeta CDR3 rearrangement, sequence reads were collapsed and filtered. Productive Simpson clonality was computed per sample as the square root of Simpson's diversity index over productive rearrangements. The immuneACCESS repertoire file appears here via TCRdb, limited to in-frame rearrangements. These files lack a portion of the clones; in checked studies, under half of the deficit traces to unresolved V genes, and the cause of the others is not known. D and trimming were read from the DNA, whereas the V and J calls and clone size are those reported in that table. The sample data list 200,000 to 250,000 clones, and 70% to 90% of these were observed just once. The ten largest clonotypes hold about 2.5% of the sample.

Spanning cysteine to phenylalanine, the CDR3 consists of 16 amino acids. Only CDR3 DNA remains: 48 bases, in frame from the first base. Trimming leaves V shorter by 4 bases and J shorter by 4 bases, with the junction holding 7 bases beyond the gene matches. Looking up the germline V gene (reference sequence) yields CDR1 LGHDT and CDR2 YNNKEL. This sample stems from a study of blood T cell repertoires in COVID-19 (dated by TCRdb to 2019 to 2021). Regarding the complete study: The collaborator samples originated in the United States, Italy and Spain and spanned the acute and convalescent phases of COVID-19. The material from the prospective study consisted of cDNA or gDNA derived from T cells, B-cell-depleted T cells, or PBMCs. Subjects who had been exposed to COVID-19, were actively infected with it, or had recovered from it provided the deeply sampled blood TCRbeta repertoires that made up the dataset. The repertoires were released in a freely available public database meant as a resource for research on the immune response to SARS-CoV-2. The samples were drawn from two sources: the first 160 participants of the ongoing ImmuneRACE study, and approximately 1,300 subjects contributed by 6 global collaborators. A de-identified subject ID, COVID-19 status, age in years and sex were almost always included in the sample metadata. HLA class I and class II types, where available, came from metadata supplied by the sample provider rather than from assay-based typing.

On the study overall, not on this receptor specifically: Clinical and demographic metadata were provided uncurated, with the amount varying by source and participant.

The TCR sequence derives from a woman in her 70s with COVID-19, enrolled during active disease. The chain employs TRBV3-1 (or the pseudogene TRBV3-2) and TRBJ2-2; a stretch of 9 junction bases matches TRBD1. Material for sequencing was peripheral blood. This receptor carries the CDR3 CASSLRTGEGTGELFF. The nucleotide sequence reads as follows: TGTGCCAGCAGCCTCCGGACAGGGGAAGGCACCGGGGAGCTGTTTTTT.